These T cell receptor beta chains were read from a single sample in a study of cytomegalovirus exposure and HLA in healthy donors. Method: immunoSEQ multiplex PCR; TCRdb's copy keeps in-frame clones and lacks some. Of 100,000 to 150,000 clones in the sample, roughly 84% were seen once. Sequenced sample: PBMCs. These receptors were taken from a boy aged 5-17 years in good health and CMV-seronegative. The CDR3 runs from the conserved cysteine through the conserved F or W. D genes are given only for firm matches. Only part of the rows carry a size: once, few, many, or a class if the clone is expanded.

j_gene | v_gene | d_gene | abundance | CDR3aa | CDR3nt
TRBJ2-7 | TRBV29-1 | TRBD2 | NA | CSVGGGSYEQYF | TGCAGCGTTGGGGGGGGGTCCTACGAGCAGTACTTC
TRBJ2-5 | TRBV7-6 | NA | NA | CASNNKETQYF | TGTGCCAGCAACAATAAAGAGACCCAGTACTTC
TRBJ2-3 | TRBV4-2 | TRBD2 | NA | CASSQEASGSADTQYF | TGTGCCAGCAGCCAAGAGGCAAGCGGGAGCGCTGATACGCAGTATTTT
TRBJ1-4 | TRBV9 | NA | NA | CASSPTLRQGGKLFF | TGTGCCAGCAGCCCCACTCTACGGCAGGGAGGTAAACTGTTTTTT
TRBJ1-2 | TRBV7-2 | NA | NA | CASSAPGRGYTF | TGTGCCAGCAGCGCCCCGGGGAGAGGCTACACCTTC
TRBJ1-1 | TRBV15 | TRBD1 | NA | CATSRGRGQGITEAFF | TGTGCCACCAGCAGAGGAAGGGGGCAGGGTATCACTGAAGCTTTCTTT
TRBJ2-7 | TRBV4-1 | TRBD2 | few | CASSRPTSGSSYEQYF | TGCGCCAGCAGCCGCCCGACTAGCGGGAGCTCCTACGAGCAGTACTTC
TRBJ1-3 | TRBV4-1 | NA | NA | CASSQLLSLGETGNTIYF | TGCGCCAGCAGCCAACTATTATCTTTAGGGGAAACTGGAAACACCATATATTTT
TRBJ1-4 | TRBV4-3 | TRBD1 | NA | CASSQPPGTGGEKLFF | TGCGCCAGCAGCCAGCCACCTGGGACAGGCGGGGAAAAACTGTTTTTT
TRBJ1-3 | TRBV19 | TRBD1 | NA | CASSSAGGYSGNTIYF | TGTGCCAGTAGTTCGGCAGGGGGGTACTCTGGAAACACCATATATTTT
TRBJ2-3 | TRBV9 | NA | NA | CASSPGQSSSTDTQYF | TGTGCCAGCAGCCCCGGACAGTCCTCTAGCACAGATACGCAGTATTTT
TRBJ2-7 | TRBV6-4 | NA | NA | CASSAYPGTYEQYF | TGTGCCAGCAGTGCCTACCCTGGTACCTACGAGCAGTACTTC
TRBJ1-6 | TRBV7-2 | NA | NA | CASSHWQGRSSYNSPLHF | TGTGCCAGCAGCCATTGGCAGGGCCGAAGCTCCTATAATTCACCCCTCCACTTT
TRBJ1-2 | TRBV19 | NA | NA | CASSDYRLVYTF | TGTGCCAGTAGTGATTACAGGTTGGTTTACACCTTC
TRBJ1-6 | TRBV7-9 | NA | NA | CSSSLIDSPLHF | TGTTCCAGCAGCTTAATCGATTCACCCCTCCACTTT
TRBJ2-7 | TRBV6-5 | TRBD2 | NA | CASSLSGGAFDEQYF | TGTGCCAGCAGTCTCAGCGGGGGGGCCTTCGACGAGCAGTACTTC
TRBJ2-2 | TRBV4-3 | NA | NA | CASSQGQGWTGELFF | TGCGCCAGCAGCCAAGGTCAGGGTTGGACCGGGGAGCTGTTTTTT
TRBJ2-4 | TRBV5-1 | NA | NA | CASSLAAGNIQYF | TGCGCCAGCAGCTTGGCGGCGGGTAACATTCAGTACTTC
TRBJ1-2 | TRBV13 | TRBD1 | NA | CASNWGTGDYGYTF | TGTGCCAGCAACTGGGGGACAGGGGACTATGGCTACACCTTC
TRBJ1-1 | TRBV5-6 | NA | few | CASSLAGGFTVTEAFF | TGTGCCAGCAGCTTGGCCGGAGGGTTCACGGTCACTGAAGCTTTCTTT
TRBJ2-7 | TRBV27 | NA | few | CASSSTGTGLFQDEQYF | TGTGCCAGCAGTTCTACTGGTACAGGGCTTTTTCAGGACGAGCAGTACTTC
TRBJ2-5 | TRBV9 | NA | NA | CASSAQVAQETQYF | TGTGCCAGCAGCGCTCAGGTCGCCCAAGAGACCCAGTACTTC
TRBJ1-1 | TRBV21-1 | NA | NA | CASSLRGFPTEAFF | TGTGCCAGCAGTCTAAGGGGGTTTCCCACTGAAGCTTTCTTT
TRBJ1-3 | TRBV30 | TRBD1 | NA | CAWTRPGGSGNTIYF | TGTGCCTGGACCCGGCCAGGGGGTTCTGGAAACACCATATATTTT
TRBJ1-1 | TRBV6-5 | NA | NA | CASSLSGGNTEAFF | TGTGCCAGCAGTTTATCGGGGGGGAACACTGAAGCTTTCTTT
TRBJ1-2 | TRBV6-1 | NA | once | CASSEYYRYGYTF | TGTGCCAGCAGTGAATATTATAGATATGGCTACACCTTC
TRBJ1-2 | TRBV7-9 | NA | NA | CSSSLVPLGYTF | TGTTCCAGCAGCTTAGTCCCTTTAGGCTACACCTTC
TRBJ2-3 | TRBV27 | TRBD2 | NA | CASSRPSGRATDTQYF | TGTGCCAGCAGTCGCCCTAGCGGGAGGGCTACAGATACGCAGTATTTT
TRBJ2-7 | TRBV7-2 | NA | NA | CASSPRGDGLIYEQYF | TGTGCCAGCAGCCCAAGGGGTGACGGATTGATATACGAGCAGTACTTC
TRBJ1-5 | TRBV27 | NA | NA | CASSLSGFGSNQPQHF | TGTGCCAGCAGTTTGTCAGGGTTCGGGAGCAATCAGCCCCAGCATTTT
TRBJ1-6 | TRBV27 | TRBD1 | NA | CASSGDRGQSYNSPLHF | TGTGCCAGCAGTGGGGACAGGGGGCAGTCCTATAATTCACCCCTCCACTTT
TRBJ2-7 | TRBV6-5 | NA | NA | CASSAPGSRFYEQYF | TGTGCCAGCAGCGCGCCAGGGTCTCGTTTCTACGAGCAGTACTTC
TRBJ2-5 | TRBV19 | NA | NA | CASSIGRGLETQYF | TGTGCCAGTAGTATAGGTAGGGGCCTTGAGACCCAGTACTTC
TRBJ2-5 | TRBV19 | NA | NA | CASSVPGHEETQYF | TGTGCCAGTAGTGTCCCGGGACATGAAGAGACCCAGTACTTC
TRBJ2-5 | TRBV5-1 | TRBD2 | NA | CASRPRLAGAEETQYF | TGCGCCAGCCGGCCCCGACTAGCGGGGGCGGAAGAGACCCAGTACTTC
TRBJ1-3 | TRBV4-2 | TRBD1 | NA | CASSQTTGGSSGNTIYF | TGTGCCAGCAGCCAAACTACAGGGGGTTCCTCTGGAAACACCATATATTTT
TRBJ1-5 | TRBV7-9 | TRBD1 | NA | CATTDRDDNQPQHF | TGTGCCACTACCGACAGGGATGACAATCAGCCCCAGCATTTT
TRBJ1-1 | TRBV5-4 | TRBD1 | NA | CASSLTGRAEAFF | TGTGCCAGCAGTTTGACAGGGAGGGCTGAAGCTTTCTTT
TRBJ1-1 | TRBV19 | TRBD1 | NA | CASSSRTGAPLNTEAFF | TGTGCCAGTAGTTCCCGGACAGGCGCGCCTTTGAACACTGAAGCTTTCTTT
TRBJ1-1 | TRBV20-1 | TRBD1 | few | CSLSRGNEAFF | TGCAGTCTTAGCAGGGGGAACGAAGCTTTCTTT
TRBJ2-7 | TRBV7-8 | TRBD2 | NA | CASSLTAGLAGLYEQYF | TGTGCCAGCAGCTTAACTGCCGGACTAGCGGGGCTCTACGAGCAGTACTTC
TRBJ1-1 | TRBV6-1 | TRBD1 | NA | CASSEPTGATEAFF | TGTGCCAGCAGTGAACCAACAGGGGCCACTGAAGCTTTCTTT
TRBJ2-1 | TRBV19 | NA | NA | CASEPRGARNEQFF | TGTGCCAGTGAACCTCGGGGGGCCCGGAATGAGCAGTTCTTC
TRBJ2-7 | TRBV11-3 | TRBD1 | NA | CASSVTGTGAYEQYF | TGTGCCAGCAGCGTAACCGGGACAGGGGCCTACGAGCAGTACTTC
TRBJ2-3 | TRBV9 | NA | NA | CASSVEVKRDTQYF | TGTGCCAGCAGCGTAGAAGTCAAGAGGGATACGCAGTATTTT
TRBJ1-2 | TRBV15 | TRBD1 | NA | CATSRDSAGQGYGYTF | TGTGCCACCAGCAGAGATTCAGCGGGACAGGGTTATGGCTACACCTTC
TRBJ2-7 | TRBV6-6 | TRBD1 | NA | CASSYRGQGAYEQYF | TGTGCCAGCAGTTATAGGGGACAGGGGGCCTACGAGCAGTACTTC
TRBJ1-2 | TRBV7-2 | NA | NA | CASSLGWEGGYGYTF | TGTGCCAGCAGCTTAGGGTGGGAGGGGGGGTATGGCTACACCTTC
TRBJ2-7 | TRBV6-5 | NA | few | CASSYSSRNSYEQYF | TGTGCCAGCAGTTACTCGAGCAGGAACTCCTACGAGCAGTACTTC
TRBJ1-6 | TRBV6-5 | TRBD1 | once | CASRGQSSYNSPLHF | TGTGCCAGCAGGGGACAGAGCTCCTATAATTCACCCCTCCACTTT